The present T cell receptor beta chain was sequenced within a study of lung T cells in sarcoidosis with Löfgren's syndrome. In this sample, this clonotype turned up a few times. TCRdb re-called the reads through MiXCR, storing one row per CDR3 protein. In the table there are roughly 63,000 distinct CDR3 sequences, roughly 20% of which are singletons. The J segment lost 1 base and the V segment lost 5 bases, leaving 5 bases of the junction unmatched. The CDR3 has 14 residues. Germline values: CDR1 MNHNS, CDR2 SASEGT. This sequence joins TRBV6-1 and TRBJ2-7, with TRBD1 identical over 7 bases. The sample was CD4+ T cells from PBMCs. The origin of this receptor is a human donor with sarcoidosis (Löfgren's syndrome or another form), or a control subject (not recorded which). The CDR3 DNA sequence: TGTGCCAGCAGTTTGGACAGGCGGTCCTACGAGCAGTACTTC. This codes for CASSLDRRSYEQYF.